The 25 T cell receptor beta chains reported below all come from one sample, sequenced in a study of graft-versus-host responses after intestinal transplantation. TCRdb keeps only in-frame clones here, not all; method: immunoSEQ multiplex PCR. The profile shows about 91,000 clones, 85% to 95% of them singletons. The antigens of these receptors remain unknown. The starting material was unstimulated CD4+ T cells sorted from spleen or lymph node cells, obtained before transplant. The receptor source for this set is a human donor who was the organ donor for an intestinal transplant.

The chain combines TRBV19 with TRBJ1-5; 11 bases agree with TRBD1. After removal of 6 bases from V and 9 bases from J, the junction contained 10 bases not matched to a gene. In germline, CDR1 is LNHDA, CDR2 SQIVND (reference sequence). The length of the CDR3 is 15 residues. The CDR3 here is CASSRPGQGEGPQHF. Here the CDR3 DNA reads TGTGCCAGTAGCCGCCCGGGACAGGGGGAAGGGCCCCAGCATTTT.

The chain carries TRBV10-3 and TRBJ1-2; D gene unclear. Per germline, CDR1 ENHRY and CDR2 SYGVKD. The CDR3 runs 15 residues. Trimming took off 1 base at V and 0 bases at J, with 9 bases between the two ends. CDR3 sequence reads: CAISELARSNYGYTF. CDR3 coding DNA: TGTGCCATCAGTGAGTTGGCCAGGTCTAACTATGGCTACACCTTC.

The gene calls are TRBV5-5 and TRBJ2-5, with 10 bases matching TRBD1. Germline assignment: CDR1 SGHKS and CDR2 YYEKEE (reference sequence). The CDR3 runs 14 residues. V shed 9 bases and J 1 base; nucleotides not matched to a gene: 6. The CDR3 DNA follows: TGTGCCACCCAGTGGACAGGGGGCCAAGAGACCCAGTACTTC. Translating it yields CATQWTGGQETQYF.

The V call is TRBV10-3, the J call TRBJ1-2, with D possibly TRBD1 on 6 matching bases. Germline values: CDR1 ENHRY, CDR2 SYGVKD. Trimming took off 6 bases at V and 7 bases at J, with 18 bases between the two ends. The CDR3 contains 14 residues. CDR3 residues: CAIRDKDQQGGYTF. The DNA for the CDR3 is TGTGCCATCAGGGACAAAGATCAACAGGGTGGCTACACCTTC.

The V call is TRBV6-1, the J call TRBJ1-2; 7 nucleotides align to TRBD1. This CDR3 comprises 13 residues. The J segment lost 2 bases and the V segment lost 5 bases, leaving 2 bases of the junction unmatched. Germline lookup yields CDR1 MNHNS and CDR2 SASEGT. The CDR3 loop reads CASSNRGNYGYTF. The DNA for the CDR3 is TGTGCCAGCAGTAACAGGGGCAACTATGGCTACACCTTC.

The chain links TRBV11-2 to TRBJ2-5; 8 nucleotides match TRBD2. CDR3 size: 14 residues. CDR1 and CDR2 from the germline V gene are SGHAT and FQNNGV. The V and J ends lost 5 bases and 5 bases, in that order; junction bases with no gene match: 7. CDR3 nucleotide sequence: TGTGCCAGCAGCCGGCCGGGGGGGAGGGAGACCCAGTACTTC. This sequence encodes CASSRPGGRETQYF.

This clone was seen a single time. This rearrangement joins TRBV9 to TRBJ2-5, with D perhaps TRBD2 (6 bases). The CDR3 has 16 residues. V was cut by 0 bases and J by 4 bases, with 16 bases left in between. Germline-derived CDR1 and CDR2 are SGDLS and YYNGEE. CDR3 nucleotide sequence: TGTGCCAGCAGCGTAGAGGACGGGCAGGGAGGAGAGACCCAGTACTTC. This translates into CASSVEDGQGGETQYF.

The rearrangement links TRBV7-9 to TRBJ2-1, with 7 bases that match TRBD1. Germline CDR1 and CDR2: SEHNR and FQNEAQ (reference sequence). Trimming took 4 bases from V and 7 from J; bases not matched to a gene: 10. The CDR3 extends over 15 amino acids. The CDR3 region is CASSSLRTGQNEQFF. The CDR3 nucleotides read TGTGCCAGCAGCTCTCTTCGGACAGGCCAAAATGAGCAGTTCTTC.

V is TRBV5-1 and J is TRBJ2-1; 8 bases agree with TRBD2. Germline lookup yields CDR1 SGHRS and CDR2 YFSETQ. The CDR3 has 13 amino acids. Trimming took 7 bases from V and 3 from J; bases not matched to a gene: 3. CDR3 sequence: CASRLASYNEQFF. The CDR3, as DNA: TGCGCCAGCCGACTAGCGAGCTACAATGAGCAGTTCTTC.

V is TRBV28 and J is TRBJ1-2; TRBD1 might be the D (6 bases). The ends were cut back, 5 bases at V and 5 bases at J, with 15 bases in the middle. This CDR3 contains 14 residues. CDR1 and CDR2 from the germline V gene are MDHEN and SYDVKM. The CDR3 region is CASSPFDRPYGYTF. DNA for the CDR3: TGTGCCAGCAGTCCTTTTGACAGGCCATATGGCTACACCTTC.

The CDR3 spells CASSQVGGTSSYEQYF. The DNA of the CDR3 is TGTGCCAGCAGTCAAGTTGGGGGGACTAGCAGTTACGAGCAGTACTTC. V usage is TRBV6-1 and J usage is TRBJ2-7, with 9 bases that match TRBD2. The V segment lost 5 bases and the J segment 4 bases; nucleotides outside the gene matches: 12. Germline values: CDR1 MNHNS, CDR2 SASEGT. The CDR3 runs to 16 residues.

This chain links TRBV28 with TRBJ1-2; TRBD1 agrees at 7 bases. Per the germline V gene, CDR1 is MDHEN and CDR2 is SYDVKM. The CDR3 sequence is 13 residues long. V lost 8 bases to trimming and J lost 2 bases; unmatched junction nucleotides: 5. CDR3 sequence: CASSSGGNYGYTF. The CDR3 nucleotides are TGTGCCAGCTCCTCAGGGGGGAACTATGGCTACACCTTC.

The CDR3, as DNA: TGTGCCAGCAGTGACACCAACAGGGAGCAGTTCTTC. Its protein is CASSDTNREQFF. This chain uses TRBV28 with TRBJ2-1, with D possibly TRBD1 on 5 matching bases. V dropped 5 bases and J dropped 10 bases, with 12 bases sitting between them. Looked up from germline, CDR1 is MDHEN and CDR2 is SYDVKM. The CDR3 contains 12 residues.

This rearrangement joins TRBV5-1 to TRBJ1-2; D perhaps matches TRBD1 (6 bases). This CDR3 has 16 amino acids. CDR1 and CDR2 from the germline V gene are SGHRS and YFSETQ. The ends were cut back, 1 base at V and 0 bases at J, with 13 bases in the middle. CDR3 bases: TGCGCCAGCAGCTTGCCCCAACAGGGTACTAACTATGGCTACACCTTC. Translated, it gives CASSLPQQGTNYGYTF. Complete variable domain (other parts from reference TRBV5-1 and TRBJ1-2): KAGVTQTPRYLIKTRGQQVTLSCSPISGHRSVSWYQQTPGQGLQFLFEYFSETQRNKGNFPGRFSGRQFSNSRSEMNVSTLELGDSALYLCASSLPQQGTNYGYTFGSGTRLTVV.

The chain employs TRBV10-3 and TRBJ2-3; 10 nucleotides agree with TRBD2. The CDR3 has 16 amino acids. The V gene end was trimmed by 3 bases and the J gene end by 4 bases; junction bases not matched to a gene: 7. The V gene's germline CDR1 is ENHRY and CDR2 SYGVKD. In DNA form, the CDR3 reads TGTGCCATCAGTGATTTAAAGCGGGGGGGCCCAGATACGCAGTATTTT. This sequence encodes CAISDLKRGGPDTQYF.

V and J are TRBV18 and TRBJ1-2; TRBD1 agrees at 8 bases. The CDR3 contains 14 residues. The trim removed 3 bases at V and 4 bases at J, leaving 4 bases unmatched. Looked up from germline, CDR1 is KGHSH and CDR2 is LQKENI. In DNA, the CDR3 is TGTGCCAGCTCACCCGATACAGGGGGCTATGGCTACACCTTC. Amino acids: CASSPDTGGYGYTF.

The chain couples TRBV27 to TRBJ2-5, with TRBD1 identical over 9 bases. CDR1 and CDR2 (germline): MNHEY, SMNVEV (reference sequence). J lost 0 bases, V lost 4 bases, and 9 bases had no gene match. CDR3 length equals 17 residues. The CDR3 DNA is TGTGCCAGCAGTTCCCCAATGACAGGGGGGGACCAAGAGACCCAGTACTTC. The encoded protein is CASSSPMTGGDQETQYF.

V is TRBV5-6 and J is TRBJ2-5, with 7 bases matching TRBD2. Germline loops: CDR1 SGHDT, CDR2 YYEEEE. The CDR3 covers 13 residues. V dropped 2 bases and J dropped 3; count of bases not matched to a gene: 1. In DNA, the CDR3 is TGTGCCAGCAGCTTCCTAGCGGAAGAGACCCAGTACTTC. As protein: CASSFLAEETQYF.

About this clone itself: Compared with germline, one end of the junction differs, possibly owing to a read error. In DNA, the CDR3 is TGTGTCAGCAGCTTGTTATCCAGGCTTGGATCTGGCACAGATACGCAGTATTTT. Protein: CVSSLLSRLGSGTDTQYF. This chain joins TRBV5-8 and TRBJ2-3; D ambiguous. This CDR3 has 18 amino acids. In germline, CDR1 is SGHTS, CDR2 YDEGEE.

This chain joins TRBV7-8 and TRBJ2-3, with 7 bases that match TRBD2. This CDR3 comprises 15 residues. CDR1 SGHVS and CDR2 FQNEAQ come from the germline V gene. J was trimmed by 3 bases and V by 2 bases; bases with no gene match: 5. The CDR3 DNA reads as TGTGCCAGCAGCTTATCCCCGGGGGGTACAGATACGCAGTATTTT. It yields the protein CASSLSPGGTDTQYF.

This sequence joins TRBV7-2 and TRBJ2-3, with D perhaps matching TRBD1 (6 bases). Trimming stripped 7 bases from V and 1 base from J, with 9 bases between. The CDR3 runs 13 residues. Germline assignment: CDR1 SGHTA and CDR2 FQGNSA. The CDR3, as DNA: TGTGCCAGCAACAGACAGGGCACAGATACGCAGTATTTT. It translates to CASNRQGTDTQYF. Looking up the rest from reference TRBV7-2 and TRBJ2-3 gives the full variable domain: GAGVSQSPSNKVTEKGKDVELRCDPISGHTALYWYRQSLGQGLEFLIYFQGNSAPDKSGLPSDRFSAERTGGSVSTLTIQRTQQEDSAVYLCASNRQGTDTQYFGPGTRLTVL.

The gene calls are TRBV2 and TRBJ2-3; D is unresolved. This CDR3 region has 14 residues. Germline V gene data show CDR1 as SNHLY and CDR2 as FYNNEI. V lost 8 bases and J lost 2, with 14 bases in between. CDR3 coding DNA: TGTGCCAGCGGAAGTGAAGCGTTCACAGATACGCAGTATTTT. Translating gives CASGSEAFTDTQYF.

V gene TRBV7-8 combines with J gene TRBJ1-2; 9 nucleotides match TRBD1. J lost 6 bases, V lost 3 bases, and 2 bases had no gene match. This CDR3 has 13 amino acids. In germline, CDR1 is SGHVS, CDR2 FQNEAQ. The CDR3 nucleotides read TGTGCCAGCAGCTTTAGACAGGGGGATGGCTACACCTTC. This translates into CASSFRQGDGYTF.

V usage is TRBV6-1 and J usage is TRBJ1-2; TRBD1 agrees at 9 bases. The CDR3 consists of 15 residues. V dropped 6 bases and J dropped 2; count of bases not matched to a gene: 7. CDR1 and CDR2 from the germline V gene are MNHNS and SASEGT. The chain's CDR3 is CASSRSGQGNYGYTF. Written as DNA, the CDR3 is TGTGCCAGCAGCCGTTCGGGACAGGGAAACTATGGCTACACCTTC.

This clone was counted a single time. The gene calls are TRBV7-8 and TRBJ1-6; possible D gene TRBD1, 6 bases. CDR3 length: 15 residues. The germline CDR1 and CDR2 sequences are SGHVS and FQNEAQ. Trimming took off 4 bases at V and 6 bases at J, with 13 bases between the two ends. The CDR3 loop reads CASSSQEGGNSPLHF. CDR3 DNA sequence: TGTGCCAGCAGCTCTCAGGAAGGGGGTAATTCACCCCTCCACTTT.